The rows below give T cell receptor beta chains drawn from one sample of a study of T cell repertoires in cytomegalovirus infection. TCRdb processed the reads anew with MiXCR; each CDR3 protein has one entry. The table lists 300,000 to 400,000 distinct CDR3 sequences, roughly 20% of them singletons. Sample: PBMCs. The receptors originated from a human donor in good health (CMV status not recorded). Some clones in this sample may be carry-over from other donors' samples. The CDR3 runs from the conserved cysteine through the conserved F or W. A D gene is named only where the DNA matches it firmly. Clone size is shown for a subset of rows, as once, few, many or a class of expanded clone.

TGTGCCAGCAGTCTGCAGGAGTGGGCCAACGTCCTGACTTTC	CASSLQEWANVLTF	TRBV6-6	many	TRBJ2-6	.
TGTGCCAGTAGTACCCAGCCCGGGAATACGCAGTATTTT	CASSTQPGNTQYF	TRBV19	few	TRBJ2-3	.
TGTGCCAGCAATAGAGGACGCACAGATACGCAGTATTTT	CASNRGRTDTQYF	TRBV6-1	many	TRBJ2-3	.
TGCGCCAGCAGCTTGACCTCCTCTGGGGCCAACGTCCTGACTTTC	CASSLTSSGANVLTF	TRBV5-1	.	TRBJ2-6	.
TGTGCCAGCAGTTTATTGTCAGCTGGAAACACCATATATTTT	CASSLLSAGNTIYF	TRBV12-3/TRBV12-4	many	TRBJ1-3	.
TGTGCTAGTGGTCCCCCCGCCTACACTGAAGCTTTCTTT	CASGPPAYTEAFF	TRBV12-5	few	TRBJ1-1	.
TGTGCCAGCAGCTCAAGTATGGGGCAGCCCCAGCATTTT	CASSSSMGQPQHF	TRBV7-2	many	TRBJ1-5	.
TGTGCCAGCAGCTTAAATCGGCCTGGAAACACCATATATTTT	CASSLNRPGNTIYF	TRBV7-9	many	TRBJ1-3	.
TGTGCCAGCAGCGTCCAGGGGGCGAGCAATCAGCCCCAGCATTTT	CASSVQGASNQPQHF	TRBV7-2	many	TRBJ1-5	TRBD1
TGTGCCAGCAGCTTACTGAGTGGTGGTACTGAAGCTTTCTTT	CASSLLSGGTEAFF	TRBV7-8	.	TRBJ1-1	.
TGCAGTGCTCTTGGGGAGGACTATGGCTACACCTTC	CSALGEDYGYTF	TRBV20-1	.	TRBJ1-2	.
TGCAGCGTTGCGGACCAGAGAGCTAACTATGGCTACACCTTC	CSVADQRANYGYTF	TRBV29-1	.	TRBJ1-2	.
TGTGCCAGCAGCCGACAGGGGGCTTTGGAGACCCAGTACTTC	CASSRQGALETQYF	TRBV7-9	.	TRBJ2-5	TRBD1
TGTGCCAGCAGCTTAGCTACGACCCTGGATGAGCAGTTCTTC	CASSLATTLDEQFF	TRBV7-2	many	TRBJ2-1	.
TGTGCCAGCAGCTTAGAAGGGACTAGCCCTCCTCAGTACTTC	CASSLEGTSPPQYF	TRBV7-9	many	TRBJ2-7	TRBD2
TGTGCCAGCACGACAGGGAACACTGAAGCTTTCTTT	CASTTGNTEAFF	TRBV2	many	TRBJ1-1	.
TGTGCCAGCACCCCTAGCGGGGGACCTTCAGATACGCAGTATTTT	CASTPSGGPSDTQYF	TRBV6-6	few	TRBJ2-3	TRBD2
TGTGCCAGCAGATCCGACAGTCATGAGCAGTTCTTC	CASRSDSHEQFF	TRBV6-5	.	TRBJ2-1	.
TGTGCCAGCAGTCAGGACAGAGCCTCCTATAATTCACCCCTCCACTTT	CASSQDRASYNSPLHF	TRBV7-9	.	TRBJ1-6	.
TGCGCCAGCAGCCAAGTGAGGGATACGCAGTATTTT	CASSQVRDTQYF	TRBV4-1	many	TRBJ2-3	.
TGTGCCAGCAGCGTAGTCCAGGGGATCTCCACTGAAGCTTTCTTT	CASSVVQGISTEAFF	TRBV9	few	TRBJ1-1	.
TGCAGCGTGGAAACCGGGACAGGAGGGAGTGAGCAGTACTTC	CSVETGTGGSEQYF	TRBV29-1	.	TRBJ2-7	TRBD1
TGTGCCAGCTCCGCCAGAGGGAAACACTATGGCTACACCTTC	CASSARGKHYGYTF	TRBV7-8	many	TRBJ1-2	.
TGTGCCAGCAGCTTATGGGCTAGCGCAGGAAACACCATATATTTT	CASSLWASAGNTIYF	TRBV7-2	.	TRBJ1-3	.
TGTGCCAGCAGCTGGCCGGGACACAGGTCGCGGAAAGAAAAACTGTTTTTT	CASSWPGHRSRKEKLFF	TRBV5-8	.	TRBJ1-4	.
TGTGCCAGCAGCCAGGACATACTTTTCTCCTACGAGCAGTACTTC	CASSQDILFSYEQYF	TRBV7-9	many	TRBJ2-7	.
TGTGCCAGCAGTTCTATATACAGGGGAGATCAGCCCCAGCATTTT	CASSSIYRGDQPQHF	TRBV28	.	TRBJ1-5	TRBD1
TGTGCCAGCAGCTTGGGCCCGCGGGGGGGACCACGAACAGATACGCAGTATTTT	CASSLGPRGGPRTDTQYF	TRBV5-4	.	TRBJ2-3	TRBD2
TGTGCCAGCGAATTGCTAGCGGGAGGCACAGATACGCAGTATTTT	CASELLAGGTDTQYF	TRBV7-8	.	TRBJ2-3	TRBD2
TGTGCCAGCAGTGGGACCGGGACACGATCCTATGGCTACACCTTC	CASSGTGTRSYGYTF	TRBV6-5	few	TRBJ1-2	.
TGTGCCAGCAGCTCGTTACCCGGGGCGGACACCGGGGAGCTGTTTTTT	CASSSLPGADTGELFF	TRBV28	few	TRBJ2-2	.
TGTGCCAGCAGTTACGACCCGGGGGGGGCGTACTTC	CASSYDPGGAYF	TRBV7-2	.	TRBJ2-7	TRBD2
TGTGCCAGCTCACAAGGCCTTAGAAGAGGCTACACCTTC	CASSQGLRRGYTF	TRBV18	few	TRBJ1-2	.
TGTGCCAGCAGCTTAGTCTCCCTCGGGGTGCGGGGCACAGATACGCAGTATTTT	CASSLVSLGVRGTDTQYF	TRBV7-2	many	TRBJ2-3	.
TGTGCCAGCAGCGCCGGGACAGGGGTTGCCAGGGAGCAGTACTTC	CASSAGTGVAREQYF	TRBV7-9	few	TRBJ2-7	TRBD1
TGTGCCAGCAGCTTGGAGGGAAGAACTGAAGCTTTCTTT	CASSLEGRTEAFF	TRBV7-2	many	TRBJ1-1	.
TGTGCCAGCAGCCAGGGGCCTGTGAGACCGAGAAGAAGCTTC	CASSQGPVRPRRSF	TRBV7-2	medium-sized	TRBJ2-5	.
TGTGCCAGCAGCTCGGGACAGGGAGATGAAAAACTGTTTTTT	CASSSGQGDEKLFF	TRBV7-9	many	TRBJ1-4	TRBD1
TGTGCCAGCAGCCCGAAACCCGGGACTAGCGGACACAATGAGCAGTTCTTC	CASSPKPGTSGHNEQFF	TRBV5-4	.	TRBJ2-1	TRBD2
TGTGCCAGTAGCATGTACGATTCACCCCTCCACTTT	CASSMYDSPLHF	TRBV19	.	TRBJ1-6	.
TGTGCCAGCAGTTCCCCCCTGGGGAGGCCAGGGGCACCCCTCCACTTT	CASSSPLGRPGAPLHF	TRBV28	.	TRBJ1-6	.
TGTGCCAGCAACGAGGGGAGGTCCGGGTGGCAAGAGACCCAGTACTTC	CASNEGRSGWQETQYF	TRBV11-2	.	TRBJ2-5	.